This entry describes one T cell receptor (beta chain). The antigen is undetermined. Coverage ceases 3 residues before the CDR3 finishes, and the germline J gene fills in the end. The sample holds other DNA sequences that translate to the same CDR3. This sample stems from a study of T cells in women clearing cervical HPV infection. Study details: No precancer developed; the control's incident HPV16 infection cleared within 12 months. Case blood was drawn a median around 150 days after lesion detection.

Study observations and caveats: Cases carried less TRBV6-7 than controls: roughly 0.12% versus 0.17%. Timing of associations relative to infection is unclear; T-cell subsets were not isolated.

This table comes from immunoSEQ multiplex PCR, and its TCRdb copy is limited to in-frame clones, with some not included. Its clone listing holds tens of thousands of clones. Germline loops: CDR1 GTSNPN, CDR2 SVGIG (reference sequence). This CDR3 has 13 residues. Trimming took 3 bases from V and 1 from J, leaving 7 bases between them. This TCR derives from a woman aged 18 to 75 with a cervical HPV16 infection that either progressed to CIN3+ or cleared (not recorded which). The chain carries TRBV30 and TRBJ1-3; D remains unclear. Sample: blood buffy coat. This CDR3 reads CAWRRGSGNTIYF. CDR3 DNA (partial): TGTGCCTGGAGGAGAGGGTCTGGAAACACC.